This T cell receptor beta chain was captured by sequencing in a study of siplizumab effects on memory and regulatory T cells. The repertoire was sequenced with immunoSEQ multiplex PCR; TCRdb's copy has only in-frame clones and lacks some. Seen here are over 100,000 clones, about 93% observed once, and the top ten hold over 0.15%. CDR3 length equals 14 residues. The sequenced material came from non-Treg CD4+ T cells sorted from blood. The receptor was derived from a human donor in good health. V usage is TRBV1 and J usage is TRBJ2-5; the table's D call TRBD1 went unverified against the DNA. TRBV1 is an annotated pseudogene. CDR3 nucleotides: TGCACCAGCAGCGCACGTAGGGGGCAAGAGACCCAGTACTTC. This gives the protein CTSSARRGQETQYF.